This T cell receptor (beta chain) emerged from a study of T cell responses to AZD1222 COVID-19 vaccine. Study information: Pooling of second doses given at about 4 or about 12 weeks was done. Study outcomes and limitations: Breadth and depth of Spike-specific TCRs rose after two AZD1222 doses. Donors, mostly white British, included more females; clonal diversity was possibly underestimated. Seropositive AZD1222 recipients at baseline numbered only 5 or 6.

This CDR3 comprises 17 residues. Germline V gives CDR1 LGHDT, CDR2 YNNKEL (reference sequence). With 4 bases clipped from V and 9 bases from J, the junction kept 14 bases outside the gene matches. Concerning this clone itself: Its antigen remains unknown.

Libraries were prepared by immunoSEQ multiplex PCR; TCRdb keeps only in-frame clonotypes and omits some of them. The sample carries around 120,000 clones, about 89% recorded once. The sequence came from an adult in good health. The rearrangement links TRBV3-1 (or the pseudogene TRBV3-2) to TRBJ2-1, with 11 bases aligning to TRBD2. The source was peripheral blood, collected on day 0 of AZD1222 vaccination. The chain's CDR3 is CASSPPASGGTWSEQFF. CDR3 nucleotide sequence: TGTGCCAGCAGCCCCCCGGCTAGCGGGGGGACGTGGTCTGAGCAGTTCTTC.